Listed here is a single TCR beta chain. CDR3 length equals 14 residues. Germline V gives CDR1 LNHDA, CDR2 SQIVND (reference sequence). V was pared by 3 bases and J by 0 bases, with 8 bases between. This specimen comes from a study of OX40 agonist ivuxolimab in advanced cancers. As for the study in general: Patients took ivuxolimab, an agonistic anti-OX40 (CD134) antibody. In three patients, partial responses were observed, one with hepatocellular carcinoma and two with cutaneous melanoma.

Assay: immunoSEQ multiplex PCR; the TCRdb copy retains only in-frame clones and omits some. The sample lists over 60,000 clones, 90% to 95% occurring once. The sequenced sample was CD4+ or CD8+ T cells sorted from blood, obtained in a trial of the OX40 agonist ivuxolimab. The chain joins TRBV19 to TRBJ1-1, with a tentative D call TRBD1 (5 bases). This receptor was taken from an adult with an advanced solid tumor such as melanoma, head and neck, liver or kidney cancer. Here the CDR3 DNA reads TGTGCCAGTAGTATGGGGGGGGTGAACACTGAAGCTTTCTTT. Its protein product is CASSMGGVNTEAFF.